The 30 T cell receptor beta chains presented below share a single source sample, sequenced in a study of CD8 T cells in Susac syndrome (dated by TCRdb to between 2018 and 2021). The library was generated by the immunoSEQ multiplex PCR assay. RNA was extracted using the RNeasy kit, and roughly 0.5 to 1 ug of the RNA was reverse transcribed with random hexamers. The public reads were quality trimmed at Q25 with fastp and then assembled into clones with MiXCR by TCRdb, keeping productive beta chains. A single entry per CDR3 protein holds the most common genes and DNA from its merged rows. This sample is represented by some 160,000 distinct CDR3 sequences; about 91% of them were singletons. The ten largest clones capture around 0.08% of the sample. Sequenced sample: CD4+ T cells from PBMCs. These receptors were collected from a human donor in good health.

J is TRBJ2-1 and V is TRBV11-2; D uncertain. Trimming shortened V by 3 bases and J by 5 bases, and 11 bases separated the two germline ends. The CDR3 has 14 residues. Germline CDR1 reads SGHAT; CDR2 reads FQNNGV. CDR3 bases: TGTGCCAGCAGCTTGAGTGGGCCTGACAATGAGCAGTTCTTC. Its translation: CASSLSGPDNEQFF.

The chain employs TRBV6-1 and TRBJ1-5, with TRBD1 matching 12 bases. Germline V gene lookup returns CDR1 MNHNS and CDR2 SASEGT. V lost 5 bases, J lost 5 bases, and 10 bases stayed unmatched. The CDR3 is made up of 17 amino acids. The CDR3 DNA is TGTGCCAGCAGTCCGGGACAGGGGGCCAGTGGAGATCAGCCCCAGCATTTT. Translated, it gives CASSPGQGASGDQPQHF.

This clonotype has a single count. The chain links TRBV2 to TRBJ1-5; tentative D call: TRBD1 (5 bases). Per germline, CDR1 SNHLY and CDR2 FYNNEI. This CDR3 contains 13 residues. V was shortened by 6 bases and J by 6 bases, with 12 bases between the two germline ends. The CDR3 DNA reads as TGTGCCAGCAGCCCGGGGGTTCGTCAGCCCCAGCATTTT. This translates into CASSPGVRQPQHF.

This clonotype has just a few counts. The CDR3 sequence is CASSLSHGGGGQPQHF. For the CDR3, the DNA is TGTGCCAGCAGCTTATCTCACGGAGGGGGCGGTCAGCCCCAGCATTTT. This chain uses TRBV7-2 with TRBJ1-5; 7 bases are shared with TRBD1. Germline CDR1 reads SGHTA; CDR2 reads FQGNSA. The J segment lost 6 bases and the V segment lost 2 bases, leaving 10 bases of the junction unmatched. The CDR3 runs 16 residues.

V is TRBV28 and J is TRBJ2-2, with TRBD1 identical over 11 bases. From germline, CDR1 is MDHEN and CDR2 SYDVKM. Trimming at V came to 6 bases and at J to 5 bases, leaving 5 bases not matched to a gene. CDR3 length: 15 amino acids. In DNA form, the CDR3 reads TGTGCCAGCAGAAAAGGACAGGGGGCAACCGGGGAGCTGTTTTTT. Amino acid sequence: CASRKGQGATGELFF.

The rearrangement joins TRBV27 to TRBJ2-1; the D gene is possibly TRBD2 (5 bases). CDR3 length equals 14 residues. CDR1 and CDR2 from the germline V gene are MNHEY and SMNVEV (reference sequence). V was pared by 6 bases and J by 6 bases, with 15 bases between. This CDR3 reads CASSSSGGFNEQFF. CDR3 nucleotides: TGTGCCAGCAGCTCCTCCGGAGGCTTCAATGAGCAGTTCTTC.

CDR3 sequence (DNA): TGTGCCAGCAGTTTAGGATCGGAGCTGTTTTTT. Residues: CASSLGSELFF. The chain links TRBV28 to TRBJ2-2; D unresolved. V was trimmed by 2 bases and J by 10 bases, leaving 5 bases between them. In germline, CDR1 is MDHEN, CDR2 SYDVKM. The length of the CDR3 is 11 residues.

The chain combines TRBV18 with TRBJ2-7, with 8 bases that match TRBD1. The CDR3 consists of 12 residues. The J segment lost 5 bases and the V segment lost 6 bases, leaving 3 bases of the junction unmatched. The germline V gene encodes CDR1 KGHSH and CDR2 LQKENI. CDR3 amino acids: CASSPTGDEQYF. CDR3 DNA sequence: TGTGCCAGCTCGCCGACAGGGGACGAGCAGTACTTC.

This clonotype showed up just a few times. The rearrangement links TRBV7-3 to TRBJ2-7; TRBD1 agrees at 10 bases. This CDR3 spans 14 amino acids. In germline, CDR1 is SGHTA, CDR2 FQGTGA. Germline trimming cut 5 bases from V and 3 bases from J; bases unmatched to any gene: 4. Written as DNA, the CDR3 is TGTGCCAGCAGCCCCTGGACAGGGGGCTACGAGCAGTACTTC. Translation gives CASSPWTGGYEQYF.

This clonotype was counted only a few times. The chain couples TRBV28 to TRBJ1-2, with a tentative D call TRBD1 (5 bases). V gave up 4 bases and J gave up 8 bases, with 8 bases separating them. CDR3 length equals 11 residues. Germline CDR1 reads MDHEN; CDR2 reads SYDVKM. CDR3 coding DNA: TGTGCCAGCAGTTCCAGGGACGGCTACACCTTC. Amino acids: CASSSRDGYTF.

The V gene is TRBV2, the J gene TRBJ1-5, with 8 nucleotides matching TRBD1. Per the germline V gene, CDR1 is SNHLY and CDR2 is FYNNEI. The trim removed 6 bases at V and 1 base at J, leaving 2 bases unmatched. This CDR3 is 14 amino acids long. Here the CDR3 DNA reads TGTGCCAGCAGCGGGACAGGAAGCAATCAGCCCCAGCATTTT. Amino acids: CASSGTGSNQPQHF. The variable domain in full, completed from reference TRBV2 and TRBJ1-5, reads EPEVTQTPSHQVTQMGQEVILRCVPISNHLYFYWYRQILGQKVEFLVSFYNNEISEKSEIFDDQFSVERPDGSNFTLKIRSTKLEDSAMYFCASSGTGSNQPQHFGDGTRLSIL.

This chain joins TRBV29-1 and TRBJ2-5; unclear D gene. The germline V and J ends were trimmed by 6 bases and 5 bases, with 13 bases remaining between them. The V gene's germline CDR1 is SQVTM and CDR2 ANQGSEA. The CDR3 sequence is 12 residues long. The CDR3 reads CSVANPDETQYF. The DNA of the CDR3 is TGCAGCGTCGCCAATCCGGACGAGACCCAGTACTTC. Based on the CDR3 plus reference TRBV29-1 and TRBJ2-5, the full variable domain is SAVISQKPSRDICQRGTSLTIQCQVDSQVTMMFWYRQQPGQSLTLIATANQGSEATYESGFVIDKFPISRPNLTFSTLTVSNMSPEDSSIYLCSVANPDETQYFGPGTRLLVL.

The chain employs TRBV20-1 and TRBJ2-2; D is unclear. Deletions cut 6 bases from V and 7 bases from J, with 15 bases between. The CDR3 has 13 amino acids. Germline values: CDR1 DFQATT, CDR2 SNEGSKA (reference sequence). CDR3 loop: CSAPNSRSGELFF. DNA for the CDR3: TGCAGTGCCCCCAACAGCAGGAGCGGGGAGCTGTTTTTT.

V usage is TRBV20-1 and J usage is TRBJ2-2, with D unclear. The CDR3 contains 12 residues. Trimming pared 3 bases from V and 6 bases from J, leaving 8 bases between. Germline loops: CDR1 DFQATT, CDR2 SNEGSKA (reference sequence). The CDR3: CSASPYSGELFF. Written as DNA, the CDR3 is TGCAGTGCTAGTCCTTACTCCGGGGAGCTGTTTTTT.

This chain joins TRBV6-6 and TRBJ2-7; no firm D call. Per the germline V gene, CDR1 is MNHNY and CDR2 is SVGAGI (reference sequence). V gave up 7 bases and J gave up 4 bases, with 11 bases separating them. This CDR3 region has 12 residues. CDR3 coding DNA: TGTGCCAGCACCCAAGACCGATACGAGCAGTACTTC. It codes for CASTQDRYEQYF.

The genes are TRBV2 and TRBJ1-1, with D unclear. Trimming stripped 5 bases from V and 0 bases from J, with 4 bases between. The CDR3 extends over 12 amino acids. The germline gives CDR1 SNHLY, CDR2 FYNNEI. The CDR3 spells CASSPVNTEAFF. The CDR3 nucleotides are TGTGCCAGCAGTCCGGTGAACACTGAAGCTTTCTTT.

The gene calls are TRBV7-2 and TRBJ2-7; either TRBD1 or TRBD2 may fit D (5 bases each). CDR3 length: 14 amino acids. V lost 7 bases and J lost 3, with 16 bases in between. The V gene's germline CDR1 is SGHTA and CDR2 FQGNSA. The CDR3 nucleotides are TGTGCCAGCACCCGGGGCCGGTCCGGCTACGAGCAGTACTTC. It is translated as CASTRGRSGYEQYF.

The rearrangement links TRBV14 to TRBJ2-7; no clear D gene. Per the germline V gene, CDR1 is SGHDN and CDR2 is FVKESK. Trimming stripped 5 bases from V and 3 bases from J, with 2 bases between. The CDR3 sequence is 10 residues long. The CDR3 reads CASSIYEQYF. CDR3 DNA sequence: TGTGCCAGCAGCATCTACGAGCAGTACTTC. The whole variable domain, filled in from reference TRBV14 and TRBJ2-7, reads EAGVTQFPSHSVIEKGQTVTLRCDPISGHDNLYWYRRVMGKEIKFLLHFVKESKQDESGMPNNRFLAERTGGTYSTLKVQPAELEDSGVYFCASSIYEQYFGPGTRLTVT.

This CDR3 is CSARELRENAKNIQYF. The CDR3 DNA is TGCAGTGCTAGAGAGCTTAGGGAAAATGCCAAAAACATTCAGTACTTC. The chain carries TRBV20-1 and TRBJ2-4; D remains unclear. The V end lost 0 bases, the J end lost 1 base, and 13 bases lay between the germline ends. This CDR3 has 16 residues. Per the germline V gene, CDR1 is DFQATT and CDR2 is SNEGSKA (reference sequence).

This rearrangement joins TRBV2 to TRBJ1-5, with D possibly being TRBD1 (5 bases). The germline gives CDR1 SNHLY, CDR2 FYNNEI. V was pared by 3 bases and J by 0 bases, with 9 bases between. This CDR3 is 15 amino acids long. This chain's CDR3 is CASSDQGISNQPQHF. CDR3 nucleotides: TGTGCCAGCAGTGACCAGGGTATTAGCAATCAGCCCCAGCATTTT.

CDR3 bases: TGCAGTGCTGGGACTAGCGGGGAGGCAGATACGCAGTATTTT. This codes for CSAGTSGEADTQYF. V gene TRBV20-1 combines with J gene TRBJ2-3; 13 bases are shared with TRBD2. Trimming took 5 bases from V and 4 from J; bases not matched to a gene: 3. CDR1 and CDR2 from the germline V gene are DFQATT and SNEGSKA (reference sequence). The CDR3 contains 14 residues.

V and J are TRBV5-6 and TRBJ1-2, with D possibly TRBD1 on 5 matching bases. There are 15 residues in the CDR3. Germline loops: CDR1 SGHDT, CDR2 YYEEEE. Trimming took 2 bases from V and 7 from J, leaving 18 bases between them. CDR3 sequence (DNA): TGTGCCAGCAGCTTTACTGGGACCTATTTCGGTGGCTACACCTTC. Protein sequence: CASSFTGTYFGGYTF.

V gene TRBV6-5 combines with J gene TRBJ1-2; possibly TRBD1 for D (6 bases). V was cut by 8 bases and J by 4 bases, with 11 bases left in between. CDR1 MNHEY and CDR2 SVGAGI come from the germline V gene. This CDR3 has 12 amino acids. The CDR3 loop is CASRRGGYGYTF. The CDR3 DNA reads TGTGCCAGCCGTAGAGGGGGCTATGGCTACACCTTC.

On this clonotype itself: One junction end disagrees with the germline gene, perhaps due to a read error. For the CDR3, the DNA is TGTGCCGGCAGCTCACCGGGACAGGGCACAGATACGCAGTATTTT. Encoded protein: CAGSSPGQGTDTQYF. The rearrangement links TRBV6-5 to TRBJ2-3; 8 positions agree with TRBD1. Germline values: CDR1 MNHEY, CDR2 SVGAGI. The CDR3 spans 15 residues.

The rearrangement joins TRBV5-1 to TRBJ2-2; 8 nucleotides agree with TRBD1. J was trimmed by 11 bases and V by 1 base; bases with no gene match: 7. The CDR3 is made up of 14 amino acids. Germline loops: CDR1 SGHRS, CDR2 YFSETQ. The CDR3 reads CASSLSLGTGELFF. The CDR3, as DNA: TGCGCCAGCAGCTTGTCACTCGGGACAGGAGAGCTGTTTTTT. Looking up the rest from reference TRBV5-1 and TRBJ2-2 gives the full variable domain: KAGVTQTPRYLIKTRGQQVTLSCSPISGHRSVSWYQQTPGQGLQFLFEYFSETQRNKGNFPGRFSGRQFSNSRSEMNVSTLELGDSALYLCASSLSLGTGELFFGEGSRLTVL.

V gene TRBV6-1 combines with J gene TRBJ1-1, with TRBD1 matching 7 bases. The ends lost 0 bases at V and 11 bases at J; junction bases unmatched: 6. Germline V gene data show CDR1 as MNHNS and CDR2 as SASEGT. This CDR3 comprises 13 residues. The CDR3 here is CASSEAHDRVAFF. The CDR3 DNA reads as TGTGCCAGCAGTGAAGCGCATGACAGGGTGGCTTTCTTT.

The genes are TRBV28 and TRBJ2-2, with D perhaps matching TRBD2 (6 bases). The germline CDR1 and CDR2 sequences are MDHEN and SYDVKM. The CDR3 is 16 residues long. Trimming cost V 5 bases and J 4 bases, with 17 bases left between them. In nucleotides, the CDR3 is TGTGCCAGCAGTCCTATCGGGCTAGCGTCCACCGGGGAGCTGTTTTTT. Its protein product is CASSPIGLASTGELFF.

The chain carries TRBV6-6 and TRBJ2-7; tentatively, D is TRBD1 (5 bases). Germline CDR1 MNHNY, CDR2 SVGAGI (reference sequence). CDR3 length: 15 residues. The V and J ends lost 6 bases and 4 bases respectively, with 19 bases between them. The CDR3, as DNA: TGTGCCAGCAGCCCACCCAATCGTGGGGCTTACGAGCAGTACTTC. Amino acid sequence: CASSPPNRGAYEQYF.

The rearrangement uses TRBV5-1 and TRBJ2-2; TRBD1 agrees at 8 bases. Germline CDR1 SGHRS, CDR2 YFSETQ. V dropped 4 bases and J dropped 0; count of bases not matched to a gene: 2. The CDR3 runs to 15 residues. The DNA for the CDR3 is TGCGCCAGCAGCGTGGGACAGGCGAACACCGGGGAGCTGTTTTTT. It codes for CASSVGQANTGELFF.

The chain joins TRBV5-5 to TRBJ1-1; 8 bases fit TRBD1. This CDR3 region has 16 residues. CDR1 and CDR2 (germline): SGHKS, YYEKEE (reference sequence). V was clipped by 1 base and J by 0 bases; unmatched bases: 5. CDR3 coding DNA: TGTGCCAGCAGCTTGCAGGGGGCCCCAATGAACACTGAAGCTTTCTTT. It codes for CASSLQGAPMNTEAFF.